The clone carrying this T cell receptor beta chain was recorded at least ten times. V was shortened by 1 base and J by 6 bases, with 8 bases between the two germline ends. CDR3 length equals 13 residues. The data belong to a study of T-cell reconstitution after alpha-beta-depleted transplantation in children. Unique molecular identifiers were incorporated into the prepared TCRbeta library. MiXCR, run by TCRdb on the PCR reads, gives a single entry per CDR3 protein. The profile shows about 460,000 distinct CDR3 sequences, under 15% of them singletons. This clonotype originated in a human donor who donated a stem cell graft to a child with combined immunodeficiency. Here the sequenced sample was PBMCs from the stem cell graft donor, taken from the stem cell graft. The J gene is TRBJ2-3, the V gene TRBV12-3 or TRBV12-4; the D is unclear. CDR3 residues: CASSLGFGDTQYF. Here the CDR3 DNA reads TGTGCCAGCAGTTTAGGGTTTGGGGATACGCAGTATTTT.